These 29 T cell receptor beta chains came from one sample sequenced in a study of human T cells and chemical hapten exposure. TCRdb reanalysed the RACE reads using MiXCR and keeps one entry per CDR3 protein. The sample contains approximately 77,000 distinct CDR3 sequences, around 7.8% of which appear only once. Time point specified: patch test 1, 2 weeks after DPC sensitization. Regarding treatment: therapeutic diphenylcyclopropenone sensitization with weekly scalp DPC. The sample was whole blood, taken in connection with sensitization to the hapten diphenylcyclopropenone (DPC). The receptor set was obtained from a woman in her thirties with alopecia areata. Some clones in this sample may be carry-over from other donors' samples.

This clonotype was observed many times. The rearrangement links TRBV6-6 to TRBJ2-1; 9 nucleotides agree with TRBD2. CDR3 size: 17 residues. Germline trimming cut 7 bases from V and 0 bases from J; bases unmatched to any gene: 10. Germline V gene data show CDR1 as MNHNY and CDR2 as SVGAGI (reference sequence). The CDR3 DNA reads TGTGCCAGCAAAGGGGGTAGCGGGGGTGTCTCCTACAATGAGCAGTTCTTC. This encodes CASKGGSGGVSYNEQFF.

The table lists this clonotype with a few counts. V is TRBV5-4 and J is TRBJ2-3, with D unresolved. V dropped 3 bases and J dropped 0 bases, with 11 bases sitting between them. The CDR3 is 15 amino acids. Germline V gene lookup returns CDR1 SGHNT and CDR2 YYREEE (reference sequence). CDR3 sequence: CASSSGPSSTDTQYF. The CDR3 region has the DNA TGTGCCAGCAGCTCCGGACCCAGCAGCACAGATACGCAGTATTTT.

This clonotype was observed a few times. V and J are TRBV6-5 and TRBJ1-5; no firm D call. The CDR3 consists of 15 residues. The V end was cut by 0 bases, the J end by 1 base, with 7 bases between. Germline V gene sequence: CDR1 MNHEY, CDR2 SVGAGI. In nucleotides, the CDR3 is TGTGCCAGCAGTTACTCGTGGAAGAGCAATCAGCCCCAGCATTTT. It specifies CASSYSWKSNQPQHF.

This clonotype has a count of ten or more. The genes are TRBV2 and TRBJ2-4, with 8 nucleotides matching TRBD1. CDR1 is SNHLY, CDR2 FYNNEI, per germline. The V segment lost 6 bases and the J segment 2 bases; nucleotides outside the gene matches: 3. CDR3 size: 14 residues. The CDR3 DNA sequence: TGTGCCAGCAGGGACAGGGTCACCAAAAACATTCAGTACTTC. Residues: CASRDRVTKNIQYF.

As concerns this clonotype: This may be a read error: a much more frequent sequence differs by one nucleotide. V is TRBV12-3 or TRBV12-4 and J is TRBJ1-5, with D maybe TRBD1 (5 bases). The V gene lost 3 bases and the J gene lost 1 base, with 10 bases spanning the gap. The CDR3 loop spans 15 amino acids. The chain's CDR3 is CASSFVGLSNQPQHF. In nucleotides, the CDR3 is TGTGCCAGCAGTTTCGTGGGGCTCAGCAATCAGCCCCAGCATTTT.

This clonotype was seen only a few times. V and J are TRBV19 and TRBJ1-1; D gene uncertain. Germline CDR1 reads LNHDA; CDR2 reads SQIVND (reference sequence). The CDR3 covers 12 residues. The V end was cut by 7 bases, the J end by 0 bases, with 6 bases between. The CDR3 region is CASKELNTEAFF. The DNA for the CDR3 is TGTGCCAGTAAGGAGCTGAACACTGAAGCTTTCTTT.

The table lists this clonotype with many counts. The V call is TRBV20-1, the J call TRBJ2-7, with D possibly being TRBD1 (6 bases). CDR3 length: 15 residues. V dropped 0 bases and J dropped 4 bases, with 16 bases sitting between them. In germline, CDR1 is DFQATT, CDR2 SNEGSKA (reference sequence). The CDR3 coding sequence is TGCAGTGCTAGAGATCGACAGGCCCTGTCGTACGAGCAGTACTTC. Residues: CSARDRQALSYEQYF.

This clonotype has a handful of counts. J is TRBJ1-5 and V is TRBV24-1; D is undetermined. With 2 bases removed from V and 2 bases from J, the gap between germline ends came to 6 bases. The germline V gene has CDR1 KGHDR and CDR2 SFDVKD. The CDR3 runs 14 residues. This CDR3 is CATSDSGGNQPQHF. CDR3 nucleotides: TGTGCCACCAGTGATTCAGGAGGCAATCAGCCCCAGCATTTT.

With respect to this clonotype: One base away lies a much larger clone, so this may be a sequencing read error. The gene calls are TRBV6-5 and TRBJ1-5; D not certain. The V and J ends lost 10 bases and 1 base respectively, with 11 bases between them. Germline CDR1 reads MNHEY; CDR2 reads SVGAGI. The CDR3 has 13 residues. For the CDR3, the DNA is TGTGCCACTTCGAGCGGAAGCAATCAGCCCCAGCATTTT. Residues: CATSSGSNQPQHF.

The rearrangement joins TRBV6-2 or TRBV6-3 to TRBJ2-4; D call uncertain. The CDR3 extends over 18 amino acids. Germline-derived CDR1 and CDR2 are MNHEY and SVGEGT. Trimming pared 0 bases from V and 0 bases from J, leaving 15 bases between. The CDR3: CASSYSSVGQLAKNIQYF. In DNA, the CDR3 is TGTGCCAGCAGTTACTCGTCGGTCGGTCAGCTAGCCAAAAACATTCAGTACTTC.

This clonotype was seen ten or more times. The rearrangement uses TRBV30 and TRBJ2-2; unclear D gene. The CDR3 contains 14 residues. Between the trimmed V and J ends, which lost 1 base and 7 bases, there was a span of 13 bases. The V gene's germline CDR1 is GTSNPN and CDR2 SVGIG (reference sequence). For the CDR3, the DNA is TGTGCCTGGAGTGGCGGCCCCTTTGGCGGGGAGCTGTTTTTT. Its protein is CAWSGGPFGGELFF.

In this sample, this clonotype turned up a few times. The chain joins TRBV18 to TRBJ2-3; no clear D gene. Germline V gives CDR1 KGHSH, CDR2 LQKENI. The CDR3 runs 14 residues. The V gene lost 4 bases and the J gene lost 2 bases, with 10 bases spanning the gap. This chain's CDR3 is CASSQSPPTDTQYF. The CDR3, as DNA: TGTGCCAGCTCACAATCGCCCCCCACAGATACGCAGTATTTT.

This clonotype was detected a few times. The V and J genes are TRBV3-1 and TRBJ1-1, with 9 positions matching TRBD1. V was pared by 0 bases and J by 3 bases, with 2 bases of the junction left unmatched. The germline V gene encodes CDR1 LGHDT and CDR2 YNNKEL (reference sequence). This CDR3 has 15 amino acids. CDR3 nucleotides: TGTGCCAGCAGCCAAGATAGGGACAGGGACACTGAAGCTTTCTTT. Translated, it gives CASSQDRDRDTEAFF.

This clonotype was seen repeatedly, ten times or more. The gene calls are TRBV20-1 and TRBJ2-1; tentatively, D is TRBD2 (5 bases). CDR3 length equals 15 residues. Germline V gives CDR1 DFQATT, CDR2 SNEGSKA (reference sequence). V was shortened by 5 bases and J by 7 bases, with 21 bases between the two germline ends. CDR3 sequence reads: CSAEIGERKWNEQFF. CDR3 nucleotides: TGCAGTGCTGAGATCGGGGAGCGAAAGTGGAATGAGCAGTTCTTC.

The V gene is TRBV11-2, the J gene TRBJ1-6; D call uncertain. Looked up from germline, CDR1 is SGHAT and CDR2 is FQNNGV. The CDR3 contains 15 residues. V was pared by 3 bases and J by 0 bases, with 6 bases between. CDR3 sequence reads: CASSLESSYNSPLHF. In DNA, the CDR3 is TGTGCCAGCAGCTTGGAGAGCTCCTATAATTCACCCCTCCACTTT. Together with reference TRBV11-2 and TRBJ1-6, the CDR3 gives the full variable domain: EAGVAQSPRYKIIEKRQSVAFWCNPISGHATLYWYQQILGQGPKLLIQFQNNGVVDDSQLPKDRFSAERLKGVDSTLKIQPAKLEDSAVYLCASSLESSYNSPLHFGNGTRLTVT.

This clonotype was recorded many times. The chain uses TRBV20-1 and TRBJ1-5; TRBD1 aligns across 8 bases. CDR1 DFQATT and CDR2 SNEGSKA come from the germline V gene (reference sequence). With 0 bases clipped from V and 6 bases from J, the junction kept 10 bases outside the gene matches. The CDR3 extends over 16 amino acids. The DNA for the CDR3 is TGCAGTGCTAGAGATAGTGGCAGGGGGCTAGGTCAGCCCCAGCATTTT. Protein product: CSARDSGRGLGQPQHF.

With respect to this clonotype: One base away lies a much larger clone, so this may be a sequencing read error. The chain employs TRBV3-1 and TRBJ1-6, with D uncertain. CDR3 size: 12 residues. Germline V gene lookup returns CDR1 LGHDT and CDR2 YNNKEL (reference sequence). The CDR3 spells CASSQNNSPLNF. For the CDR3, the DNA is TGTGCCAGCAGCCAAAATAATTCACCCCTCAACTTT.

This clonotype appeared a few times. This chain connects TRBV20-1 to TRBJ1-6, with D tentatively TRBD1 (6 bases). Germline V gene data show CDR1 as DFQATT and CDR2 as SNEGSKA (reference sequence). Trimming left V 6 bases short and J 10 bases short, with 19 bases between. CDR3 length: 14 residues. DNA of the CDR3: TGCAGTGCACTAGCTCGGGACATATGGTCACCCCTCCACTTT. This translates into CSALARDIWSPLHF.

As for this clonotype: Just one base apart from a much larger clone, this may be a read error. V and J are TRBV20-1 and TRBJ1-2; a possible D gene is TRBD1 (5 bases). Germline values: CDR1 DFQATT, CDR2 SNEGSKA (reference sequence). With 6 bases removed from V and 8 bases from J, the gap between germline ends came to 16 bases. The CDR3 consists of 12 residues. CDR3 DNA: TGCAGTGCAGGCACCGGGGCAGACGGCTACACCTTC. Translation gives CSAGTGADGYTF.

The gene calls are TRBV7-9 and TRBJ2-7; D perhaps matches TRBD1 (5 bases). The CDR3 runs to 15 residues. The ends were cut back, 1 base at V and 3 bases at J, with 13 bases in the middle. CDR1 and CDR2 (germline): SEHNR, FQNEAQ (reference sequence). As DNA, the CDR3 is TGTGCCAGCAGCTTAGAAGACAGATCCAACTACGAGCAGTACTTC. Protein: CASSLEDRSNYEQYF.

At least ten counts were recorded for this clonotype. The CDR3 DNA follows: TGTGCCAGCGCACCTCAGGGGGCAGCAGGGACTGAAGCTTTCTTT. Amino acids: CASAPQGAAGTEAFF. The chain carries TRBV6-6 and TRBJ1-1, with 8 positions matching TRBD1. The V segment lost 8 bases and the J segment 5 bases; nucleotides outside the gene matches: 13. The CDR3 totals 15 residues. Germline loops: CDR1 MNHNY, CDR2 SVGAGI (reference sequence).

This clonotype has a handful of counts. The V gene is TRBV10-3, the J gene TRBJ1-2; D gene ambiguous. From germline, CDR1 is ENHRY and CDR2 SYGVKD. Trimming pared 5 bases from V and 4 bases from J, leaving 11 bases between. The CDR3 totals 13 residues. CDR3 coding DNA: TGTGCCATCAGTTCTCCGGACCCCTATGGCTACACCTTC. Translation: CAISSPDPYGYTF.

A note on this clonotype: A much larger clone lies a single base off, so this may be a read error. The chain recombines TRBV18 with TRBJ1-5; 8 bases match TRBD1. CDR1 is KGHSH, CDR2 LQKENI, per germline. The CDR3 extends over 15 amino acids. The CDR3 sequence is CVSSQINRGGQPQHF. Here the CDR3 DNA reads TGTGTCAGCTCACAAATAAACAGGGGGGGTCAGCCCCAGCATTTT.

The CDR3 sequence is CASSLVGPRQGINEQFF. Here the CDR3 DNA reads TGTGCCAGCAGTTTAGTTGGCCCCCGACAGGGGATCAATGAGCAGTTCTTC. The chain links TRBV27 to TRBJ2-1; TRBD1 agrees at 8 bases. Germline V CDR1 and CDR2: MNHEY, SMNVEV (reference sequence). This CDR3 is built from 17 residues. Trimming at V came to 2 bases and at J to 6 bases, leaving 12 bases not matched to a gene.

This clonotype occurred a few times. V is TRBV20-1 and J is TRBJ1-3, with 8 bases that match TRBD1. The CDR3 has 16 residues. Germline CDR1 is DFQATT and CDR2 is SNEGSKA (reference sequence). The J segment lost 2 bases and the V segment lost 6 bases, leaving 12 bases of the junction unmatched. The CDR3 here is CSAVTGQGRTGNTIYF. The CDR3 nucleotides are TGCAGTGCGGTAACCGGACAGGGAAGAACTGGAAACACCATATATTTT.

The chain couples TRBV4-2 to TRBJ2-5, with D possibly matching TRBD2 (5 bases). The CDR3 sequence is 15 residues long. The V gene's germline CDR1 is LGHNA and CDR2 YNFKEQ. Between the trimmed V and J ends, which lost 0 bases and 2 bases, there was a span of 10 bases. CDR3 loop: CASSQDRREQETQYF. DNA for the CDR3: TGTGCCAGCAGCCAAGATCGTAGGGAGCAAGAGACCCAGTACTTC.

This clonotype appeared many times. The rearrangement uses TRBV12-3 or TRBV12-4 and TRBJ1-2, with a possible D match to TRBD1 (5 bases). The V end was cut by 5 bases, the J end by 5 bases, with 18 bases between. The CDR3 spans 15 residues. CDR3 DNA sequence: TGTGCCAGCAGTCCCTCGGACAAGCGATCGTATGGCTACACCTTC. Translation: CASSPSDKRSYGYTF.

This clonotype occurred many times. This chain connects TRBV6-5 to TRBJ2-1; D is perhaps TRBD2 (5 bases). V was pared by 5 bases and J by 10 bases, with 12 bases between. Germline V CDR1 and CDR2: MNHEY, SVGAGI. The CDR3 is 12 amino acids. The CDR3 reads CASSPSRGEQFF. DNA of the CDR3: TGTGCCAGCAGTCCGTCGCGCGGGGAGCAGTTCTTC.

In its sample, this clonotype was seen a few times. CDR3 in DNA: TGTGCCAGCAGGGACAGGACGAACACTGAAGCTTTCTTT. This translates into CASRDRTNTEAFF. The chain links TRBV6-5 to TRBJ1-1; 7 positions agree with TRBD1. V lost 6 bases, J lost 1 base, and 2 bases stayed unmatched. Germline CDR1 MNHEY, CDR2 SVGAGI. The length of the CDR3 is 13 residues.